Each of the 14 T cell receptor beta chains below was sequenced from the same sample in a study. MiXCR, applied by TCRdb to the 5' RACE reads, yields one record per CDR3 protein. The sample contains about 40,000 distinct CDR3 sequences, approximately 17% of which appear only once. Sample: naive CD4+ T cells sorted from a lymph node. Subset meaning: naive CD4+ T cells, CD4+CD45RA+CD25-. Receptors originate from a female donor with breast cancer.

The chain is built from TRBV20-1 and TRBJ1-1; D gene ambiguous. Germline V CDR1 and CDR2: DFQATT, SNEGSKA (reference sequence). The ends were cut back, 1 base at V and 4 bases at J, with 16 bases in the middle. The CDR3 has 15 residues. The CDR3, as DNA: TGCAGTGCTAGAGGCGCGGGTACAATATCCACTGAAGCTTTCTTT. It specifies CSARGAGTISTEAFF.

V and J are TRBV18 and TRBJ2-7; maybe TRBD1 (6 bases). V was shortened by 2 bases and J by 9 bases, with 23 bases between the two germline ends. Germline V gene sequence: CDR1 KGHSH, CDR2 LQKENI. This CDR3 region has 16 residues. The CDR3 spells CASSPNIGQPEVGQYF. CDR3 nucleotides: TGTGCCAGCTCACCAAATATCGGACAGCCTGAGGTTGGGCAGTACTTC.

Concerning this clonotype: The junction departs from germline at one end; a sequencing error may be responsible. The rearrangement links TRBV7-8 to TRBJ1-5; 8 positions agree with TRBD1. CDR1 and CDR2 from the germline V gene are SGHVS and FQNEAQ. The CDR3 is made up of 19 amino acids. The CDR3 DNA sequence: TGTGCCAGCCGCTTATTTCCCCGGACAGGGAGACTTAGCAACCAGCCCCAGCATTTT. Its translation is CASRLFPRTGRLSNQPQHF.

The chain links TRBV30 to TRBJ1-1, with unresolved D. The CDR3 extends over 12 amino acids. Germline V gene lookup returns CDR1 GTSNPN and CDR2 SVGIG (reference sequence). The V end was cut by 2 bases, the J end by 2 bases, with 6 bases between. DNA for the CDR3: TGTGCCTGGAGTCATTACAACACTGAAGCTTTCTTT. Translation gives CAWSHYNTEAFF. The whole variable domain, remainder taken from reference TRBV30 and TRBJ1-1, is SQTIHQWPATLVQPVGSPLSLECTVEGTSNPNLYWYRQAAGRGLQLLFYSVGIGQISSEVPQNLSASRPQDRQFILSSKKLLLSDSGFYLCAWSHYNTEAFFGQGTRLTVV.

The V call is TRBV5-1, the J call TRBJ1-2; 10 bases agree with TRBD1. The germline V gene has CDR1 SGHRS and CDR2 YFSETQ. This CDR3 spans 14 amino acids. The trim removed 4 bases at V and 6 bases at J, leaving 6 bases unmatched. This chain's CDR3 is CASSRAGTGDGYTF. The CDR3, as DNA: TGCGCCAGCAGCCGCGCCGGGACAGGGGATGGCTACACCTTC.

The chain carries TRBV12-3 or TRBV12-4 and TRBJ2-1; D not certain. The CDR3 runs to 12 residues. Trimming pared 5 bases from V and 8 bases from J, leaving 10 bases between. The CDR3 sequence: CASSTVRDEQFF. The CDR3 bases are TGTGCCAGCAGTACCGTAAGGGATGAGCAGTTCTTC.

This clonotype was counted many times. The genes are TRBV28 and TRBJ2-1, with D tentatively TRBD1 (6 bases). With 3 bases removed from V and 4 bases from J, the gap between germline ends came to 10 bases. Germline CDR1 reads MDHEN; CDR2 reads SYDVKM. The CDR3 length is 14 residues. The CDR3 region is CASSFPGEYNEQFF. In DNA form, the CDR3 reads TGTGCCAGCAGTTTCCCAGGGGAGTACAATGAGCAGTTCTTC.

Note on this clonotype: Because it lacks the conserved phenylalanine or tryptophan at the end, this CDR3 is likely a read error. The rearrangement links TRBV20-1 to TRBJ2-3; D is undetermined. Germline loops: CDR1 DFQATT, CDR2 SNEGSKA (reference sequence). Trimming cost V 3 bases and J 2 bases, with 3 bases left between them. The CDR3 spans 11 residues. CDR3 nucleotide sequence: TGCAGTGCTAGTCTCACAGATACGCAGTATCTT. Translation gives CSASLTDTQYL.

This clonotype was observed a few times. V usage is TRBV10-3 and J usage is TRBJ2-1; no definite D call. This CDR3 is built from 13 residues. Germline values: CDR1 ENHRY, CDR2 SYGVKD. V lost 3 bases and J lost 5, with 8 bases in between. CDR3 nucleotides: TGTGCCATCAGTGAAACAGTCGACAATGAGCAGTTCTTC. Amino acid sequence: CAISETVDNEQFF.

Details on this clonotype: A read error may be the cause here, since a much bigger clone is one base away. The chain has TRBV7-3 and TRBJ1-1; 7 bases are shared with TRBD1. This CDR3 spans 14 amino acids. Per germline, CDR1 SGHTA and CDR2 FQGTGA. CDR3 loop: CASSPTGANTEACF. In DNA form, the CDR3 reads TGTGCCAGCAGCCCTACAGGGGCGAACACTGAAGCTTGCTTT.

The sample holds a few counts of this clonotype. The gene calls are TRBV2 and TRBJ1-1, with D tentatively TRBD1 (6 bases). CDR3 length equals 14 residues. Germline-derived CDR1 and CDR2 are SNHLY and FYNNEI. V dropped 9 bases and J dropped 3 bases, with 17 bases sitting between them. CDR3 DNA: TGTGCCAGTAAAAAGGGGGGGAGTTACACTGAAGCTTTCTTT. Protein product: CASKKGGSYTEAFF. The whole variable domain, remainder taken from reference TRBV2 and TRBJ1-1, is EPEVTQTPSHQVTQMGQEVILRCVPISNHLYFYWYRQILGQKVEFLVSFYNNEISEKSEIFDDQFSVERPDGSNFTLKIRSTKLEDSAMYFCASKKGGSYTEAFFGQGTRLTVV.

The rearrangement uses TRBV25-1 and TRBJ2-1; 9 bases agree with TRBD2. CDR1 MGHDK and CDR2 SYGVNS come from the germline V gene. V lost 7 bases to trimming and J lost 3 bases; unmatched junction nucleotides: 13. The CDR3 spans 17 residues. CDR3: CASTFLGGRAGYNEQFF. The CDR3 region has the DNA TGTGCCAGCACATTTCTCGGCGGGAGGGCCGGCTACAATGAGCAGTTCTTC.

This clonotype was picked up a small number of times. The CDR3 nucleotides are TGTGCCAGCAGCCCTCGGGAGTCACGCAACATTCAGTACTTC. It specifies CASSPRESRNIQYF. The genes are TRBV3-1 and TRBJ2-4; a possible D gene is TRBD2 (6 bases). Germline lookup yields CDR1 LGHDT and CDR2 YNNKEL (reference sequence). This CDR3 has 14 amino acids. V gave up 4 bases and J gave up 7 bases, with 14 bases separating them.

The V gene is TRBV4-2, the J gene TRBJ1-2; D not certain. Germline CDR1 is LGHNA and CDR2 is YNFKEQ. The CDR3 extends over 13 amino acids. Trimming took off 2 bases at V and 3 bases at J, with 7 bases between the two ends. This CDR3 reads CASSQFTHYGYTF. CDR3 DNA: TGTGCCAGCAGCCAATTCACCCACTATGGCTACACCTTC.